In this sample, the clone carrying this TCR beta chain turned up a few times. This entry belongs to a study of blood T cells in healthy people across ages. A second PCR, run for about 6 to 11 cycles, used a sample-barcoded 5' primer plus a J-beta primer mix. TCRdb re-called the 5' RACE reads with MiXCR, one entry per CDR3 protein. The table records roughly 720,000 distinct CDR3 sequences, 40% to 65% of them present only once. Germline V CDR1 and CDR2: SGHTA, FQGNSA. Between the trimmed V and J ends, which lost 6 bases and 2 bases, there was a span of 14 bases. This CDR3 has 15 residues. The origin of this receptor is an elderly man in good health. The chain carries TRBV7-2 and TRBJ2-1; D possibly corresponds to TRBD2 (6 bases). Sequenced sample: blood. The CDR3 spells CASSRDSPPYNEQFF. In DNA form, the CDR3 reads TGTGCCAGCAGTCGGGACTCACCTCCCTACAATGAGCAGTTCTTC. The complete variable domain, with remaining parts taken from reference TRBV7-2 and TRBJ2-1, reads GAGVSQSPSNKVTEKGKDVELRCDPISGHTALYWYRQSLGQGLEFLIYFQGNSAPDKSGLPSDRFSAERTGGSVSTLTIQRTQQEDSAVYLCASSRDSPPYNEQFFGPGTRLTVL.